This entry features one T cell receptor (beta chain) sequence. Its antigen remains unknown. This sample is part of a study of cytomegalovirus exposure and HLA in healthy donors. In the study overall: Counted in an early data release were about 80 million unique TCRs from HLA-typed donors. The study, taken as a whole, reports: Later examination showed HLA-associated TCR beta chains had greater clonal expansion than equally common others.

60 Vbeta and 13 Jbeta primers were used in PCR. TCRdb keeps only in-frame clones here, not all; method: immunoSEQ multiplex PCR. The table includes about 130,000 clones, 80% to 90% detected once. Trimming removed 4 bases from V and 2 bases from J, with 8 bases in between. This CDR3 is 13 amino acids long. Per germline, CDR1 SQVTM and CDR2 ANQGSEA. This sequence originates from a woman aged 18-35 years in good health and CMV-seropositive. Specimen: PBMCs. The gene calls are TRBV29-1 and TRBJ2-2; D perhaps matches TRBD1 (5 bases). The CDR3 region has the DNA TGCAGCGTTGGACAGAAAAACACCGGGGAGCTGTTTTTT. This codes for CSVGQKNTGELFF.